One TCR beta chain is described in this entry. What this receptor recognizes is not known. No base-level quality is on record; no much larger clone is a single base apart. This record comes from a study of CD8 T cells in Susac syndrome (dated by TCRdb to about 2019). Some background on the complete study: Of the Susac syndrome patients who were sequenced, more than five had clinically active disease and roughly eight were in clinical remission. Whether CD8+ T cell activation and differentiation in Susac syndrome was antigen driven was tested using repertoire sequencing. At blood withdrawal, Susac syndrome patients were either therapy-naive, taking corticosteroids (in some cases with IVIg as well), or taking IVIg alone.

The junction shows trimming of 1 base on V and 1 base on J, and the gene matches do not reach 4 bases of it. CDR1 and CDR2 (SGDLS, YYNGEE) derive from the germline V gene. The CDR3 contains 16 residues, cysteine and phenylalanine counted. Only the CDR3 DNA stays, 48 bases, in frame from base 1. RNA was extracted using the RNeasy kit, and about 0.45 to 1 ug of the RNA was reverse transcribed with random hexamers. TCR beta CDR3 regions were amplified with the immunoSEQ multiplex PCR assay covering 54 Vbeta and 13 Jbeta segments. Bias from PCR amplification was corrected by using a synthetic template baseline for primer optimization and for computational correction. Per the original workflow: Only productive sequences were kept, with reads annotated to V, D and J genes according to IMGT and analyzed in immunoSEQ Analyzer. Clonality was calculated as one minus the Shannon entropy normalized by log2 of the number of productive unique sequences. For each patient and control, public and private clones were evaluated among the 100 most prevalent clones. Susac-specific clones were defined as absent from healthy and MS cohorts, over a thousand published viral clones and other ImmuneACCESS disease sequences. TCRdb reprocessed the public reads (quality trimming at Q25 with fastp, clone calling with MiXCR) and kept in-frame beta chains. Records with the same CDR3 protein are collapsed into one entry carrying the most frequent genes and DNA. TCRdb's processing, not the authors' own work, is the source of the V and J calls. This sample is represented by 170,000 or so distinct CDR3 sequences; 95% to 97% of them were singletons. Around 0.12% of the sample is in the top ten clones.

Peripheral blood CD8+ and CD4+ T cells from healthy donors, Susac syndrome patients and multiple sclerosis patients were profiled using high-throughput TCR beta sequencing. Susac syndrome patients met recently defined diagnostic criteria for definite or probable disease. Bulk CD8+ and CD4+ T cells were purified by magnetic negative isolation, whereas CD8+ TEMRA cells were enriched by FACS. Blood was drawn into EDTA tubes, processed within 24 hours, and PBMCs were isolated by density gradient centrifugation. PBMCs intended for TCR sequencing were frozen in liquid nitrogen and were later thawed in a 37 degrees C water bath. Purity of sorted or isolated CD4+, CD8+ and CD8+ TEMRA cells was at least 90%. Summary of the overall study and its limitations: In patients with Susac syndrome, the CD4+ T cell repertoire showed no detectable clonal expansion. The number of individuals in the TCR sequencing and HLA analysis was acknowledged as relatively small.

The clonotype originates from a human donor with Susac syndrome. Sequenced material: CD4+ T cells from PBMCs. The V and J genes are TRBV9 and TRBJ2-2; TRBD1 fits 7 bases in the junction. This receptor has the CDR3 CASSVFGTVNTGELFF. The nucleotides read TGTGCCAGCAGCGTATTTGGGACAGTGAACACCGGGGAGCTGTTTTTT. When the CDR3 is completed using the reference TRBV9 and TRBJ2-2 genes on either side, the full variable domain is DSGVTQTPKHLITATGQRVTLRCSPRSGDLSVYWYQQSLDQGLQFLIQYYNGEERAKGNILERFSAQQFPDLHSELNLSSLELGDSALYFCASSVFGTVNTGELFFGEGSRLTVL.